Listed here is a single T cell receptor (beta chain). This sample is drawn from a study of blood T cell repertoires in COVID-19. Clones were sequenced by immunoSEQ multiplex PCR, and TCRdb holds only the in-frame ones, with some missing. Counted here are 210,000 or so clones, 70% to 90% occurring once; the ten biggest clones make up 12%. Germline V gene lookup returns CDR1 MGHDK and CDR2 SYGVNS. V was cut by 7 bases and J by 4 bases, with 16 bases left in between. This CDR3 is built from 14 residues. Sequencing used peripheral blood. The gene calls are TRBV25-1 and TRBJ2-5, with a possible D match to TRBD2 (7 bases). The sequence derives from a woman between 18 and 29 years old who had recovered from COVID-19. CDR3 sequence reads: CASTGEGGGETQYF. CDR3 bases: TGTGCCAGCACCGGGGAGGGGGGAGGAGAGACCCAGTACTTC.